The clone carrying this TCR beta chain was counted a few times. Its antigen remains unidentified. This sample is part of a study of blood T cells in healthy people across ages. Whole-study findings and limits: Samples with more naive T cells showed higher observed beta diversity. Changes in expanded clonotypes were possibly confounded, as the CMV status of donors was unknown. The fall in TCR beta diversity per million T cells was roughly linear with age.

The second PCR ran about 7 to 12 cycles with a sample-barcoded 5' primer and J-beta primers. TCRdb reanalysed the 5' RACE reads using MiXCR and keeps one entry per CDR3 protein. The data contain fewer than 750,000 distinct CDR3 sequences, 40% to 50% of them singletons. The donors, all healthy, were Caucasians living in Russia, aged about 6 to 90. The CDR3 sequence is 14 residues long. The trim removed 10 bases at V and 3 bases at J, leaving 7 bases unmatched. Germline values: CDR1 MGHDK, CDR2 SYGVNS. Material for sequencing was blood. The source of this sequence is a man older than 75 in good health. The chain combines TRBV25-1 with TRBJ2-3, with TRBD1 matching over 10 bases. The CDR3 here is CATGQGVGTDTQYF. Written as DNA, the CDR3 is TGTGCCACCGGACAGGGGGTAGGGACAGATACGCAGTATTTT.